This T cell receptor (beta chain) was identified during a study of blood T cell repertoires in COVID-19. Study-wide context: The origin of the acute and convalescent COVID-19 samples was the United States, Italy and Spain. PBMCs, B-cell-depleted T cells, or T cells provided the cDNA or gDNA that made up the material.

Under the authors' procedure: Reference gene primer amplification gave estimated nucleated cell counts. Sequencing was performed with immunoSEQ multiplex PCR; in TCRdb, only in-frame clones are kept and a portion is missing. V and J calls and clone size are copied from that table; D and trimming were computed from the DNA. This table holds 200,000 to 250,000 clones, just over 85% found once. Input material: peripheral blood. The sequence was obtained from a man between 18 and 35 years old with active or convalescent COVID-19.

CDR3 bases: TGTGCCAGCAGCTTAGGTACAGAAATGAACACTGAAGCTTTCTTT. Protein product: CASSLGTEMNTEAFF. V gene TRBV7-9 combines with J gene TRBJ1-1; unclear D gene. The CDR3 extends over 15 amino acids. The germline V gene has CDR1 SEHNR and CDR2 FQNEAQ (reference sequence). V was shortened by 1 base and J by 0 bases, with 9 bases between the two germline ends.